This T cell receptor (beta chain) was retrieved from a study of shared clonotypes between healthy human individuals. Only in-frame clones appear in the TCRdb table, and some are missing; sequencing was by immunoSEQ multiplex PCR. In the table there are over 850,000 clones, about four fifths of which are singletons. Germline-derived CDR1 and CDR2 are SGDLS and YYNGEE. Trimming removed 4 bases from V and 8 bases from J; junction bases left unmatched: 7. This CDR3 comprises 14 residues. Broader study findings: Represented diversity (both genetic and exposure-history) was limited by the small number of donors. Non-shared clonotypes had lower generation probabilities than clonotypes shared by all four sorted-subset donors.

This clone was seen only once. As yet, its antigen is unknown. The sequenced sample consisted of memory CD4+ T cells from PBMCs. Subset in this sample: CD45RA-negative fraction. The rearrangement joins TRBV9 to TRBJ2-1; 9 bases align to TRBD2. The TCR originated in a young man in good health. Some clones in this sample may be carry-over from other donors' samples. CDR3 in amino acids: CASSPLRGGDEQFF. The CDR3, as DNA: TGTGCCAGCAGCCCCCTGCGGGGGGGGGATGAGCAGTTCTTC. Based on the CDR3 plus reference TRBV9 and TRBJ2-1, the full variable domain is DSGVTQTPKHLITATGQRVTLRCSPRSGDLSVYWYQQSLDQGLQFLIQYYNGEERAKGNILERFSAQQFPDLHSELNLSSLELGDSALYFCASSPLRGGDEQFFGPGTRLTVL.